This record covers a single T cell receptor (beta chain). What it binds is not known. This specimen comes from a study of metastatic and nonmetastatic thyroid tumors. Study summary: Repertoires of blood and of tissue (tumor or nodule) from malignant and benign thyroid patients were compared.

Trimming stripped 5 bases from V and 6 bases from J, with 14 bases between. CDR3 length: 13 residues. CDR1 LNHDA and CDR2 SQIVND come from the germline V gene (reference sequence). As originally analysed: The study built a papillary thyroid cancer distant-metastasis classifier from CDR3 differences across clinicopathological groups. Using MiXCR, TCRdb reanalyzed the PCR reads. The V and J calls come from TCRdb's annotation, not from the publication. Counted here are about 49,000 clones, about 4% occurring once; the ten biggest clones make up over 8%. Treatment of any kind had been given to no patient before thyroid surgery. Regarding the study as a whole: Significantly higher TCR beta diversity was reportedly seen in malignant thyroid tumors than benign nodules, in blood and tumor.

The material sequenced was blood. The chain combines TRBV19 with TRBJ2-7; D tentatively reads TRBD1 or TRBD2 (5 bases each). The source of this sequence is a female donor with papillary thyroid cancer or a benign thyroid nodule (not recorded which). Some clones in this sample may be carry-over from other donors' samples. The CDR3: CASSLGTGFEQYF. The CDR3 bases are TGTGCCAGTAGTCTCGGGACCGGGTTCGAGCAGTACTTC.